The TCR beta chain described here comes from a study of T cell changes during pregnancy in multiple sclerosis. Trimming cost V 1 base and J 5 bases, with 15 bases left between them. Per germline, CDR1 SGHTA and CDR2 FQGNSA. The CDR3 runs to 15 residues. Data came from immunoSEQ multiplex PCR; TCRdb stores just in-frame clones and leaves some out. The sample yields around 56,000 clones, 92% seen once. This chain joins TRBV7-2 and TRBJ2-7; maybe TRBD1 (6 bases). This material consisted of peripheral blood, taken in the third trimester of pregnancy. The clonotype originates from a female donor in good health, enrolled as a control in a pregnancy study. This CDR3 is CASSLVQGYDDEQYF. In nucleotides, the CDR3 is TGTGCCAGCAGCTTAGTACAGGGATACGACGACGAGCAGTACTTC.